This section outlines one T cell receptor (beta chain) sequence together with its context. Its specificity is not known. These donors counted as nominally healthy when sampled, but unrecorded immune exposures were likely. Vbeta (60) and Jbeta (13) primers were used in the PCR. Method: immunoSEQ multiplex PCR; TCRdb's copy keeps in-frame clones and lacks some. This table holds approximately 180,000 clones, roughly 78% found once. The data originate from a study of cytomegalovirus exposure and HLA in healthy donors. V trimming: 7 bases; J trimming: 2 bases; junction bases outside the gene matches: 9. The CDR3 runs 14 residues. Germline V gene sequence: CDR1 SQVTM, CDR2 ANQGSEA. Study-level points and caveats: There were a few CMV-associated chains whose specificity for CMV antigens was confirmed in vitro. Later analysis showed most CMV-associated TCR beta chains appearing HLA-restricted. Segments of the TCR beta V type were, in most cases, productive about 87% or about 30% of the time in an earlier analysis.

The sample consisted of PBMCs. The clonotype was recovered from a woman in her forties or fifties in good health and CMV-seropositive. The chain links TRBV29-1 to TRBJ2-3; 7 bases are a match to TRBD2. The CDR3 DNA reads TGCAGCGCCCGACTAGCAGACTTCACAGATACGCAGTATTTT. It encodes CSARLADFTDTQYF.